The 11 T cell receptor beta chains listed next were all sequenced from one sample in a study of breast tumors, draining lymph nodes, adjacent tissues. TCRdb re-called the multiplex PCR reads through MiXCR, storing one row per CDR3 protein. Seen here are 25,000 to 40,000 distinct CDR3 sequences, approximately 57% observed once, and the top ten hold 15% to 20%. The sample comprised breast tumor tissue. The source is a female donor with breast cancer. Some clones in this sample may be carry-over from other donors' samples.

A note on this clonotype: The CDR3 ends on some other residue instead of the conserved phenylalanine or tryptophan, so this is likely a read error. No DNA is shown, since the ends of the CDR3 on it are uncertain; the CDR3 is the one TCRdb lists. The chain joins TRBV3-2 to TRBJ2-7; the DNA was not compared with TRBD1, the D call given in the table. TRBV3-2 is a pseudogene locus. Ends included, the CDR3 has 16 residues. This CDR3 is CASSPQPRDSAYEQYL.

This clonotype was counted many times. This may stem from a read error, because a much larger clone lies one nucleotide away. The chain has TRBV20-1 and TRBJ2-7; 9 bases match TRBD1. Per the germline V gene, CDR1 is DFQATT and CDR2 is SNEGSKA (reference sequence). The junction had 4 bases not matched to a gene; V was cut back by 0 bases and J by 1 base. CDR3 size: 15 residues. Here the CDR3 reads CSARDLGTGSYEQYF. CDR3 DNA sequence: TGCAGTGCTAGAGATCTTGGGACAGGGTCCTACGAGCAGTACTTC.

This rearrangement joins TRBV20-1 to TRBJ1-5; no clear D. V was shortened by 4 bases and J by 8 bases, with 12 bases between the two germline ends. Per germline, CDR1 DFQATT and CDR2 SNEGSKA (reference sequence). The CDR3 has 12 amino acids. CDR3 in amino acids: CSATSTVEPQHF. CDR3 sequence (DNA): TGCAGTGCTACTTCCACGGTGGAGCCCCAGCATTTT.

This chain links TRBV20-1 with TRBJ2-2; D gene unclear. The V end lost 0 bases, the J end lost 9 bases, and 11 bases lay between the germline ends. The V gene's germline CDR1 is DFQATT and CDR2 SNEGSKA (reference sequence). The CDR3 spans 13 residues. The CDR3 DNA reads TGCAGTGCTAGAGATCTGGGTGCCAGGGAGCTGTTTTTT. As protein: CSARDLGARELFF.

This chain uses TRBV5-5 with TRBJ2-3; D is possibly TRBD2 (6 bases). Trimming removed 3 bases at V and 5 bases at J, with 16 bases between. Germline assignment: CDR1 SGHKS and CDR2 YYEKEE (reference sequence). The CDR3 covers 15 residues. The chain's CDR3 is CASSSSRGLGDTQYF. CDR3 DNA: TGTGCCAGCAGCTCCAGTCGGGGACTGGGAGATACGCAGTATTTT.

This clonotype was observed once. An end of the junction differs from the germline gene, which may be a read error. The chain has TRBV7-7 and TRBJ2-1, with D unresolved. The germline CDR1 and CDR2 sequences are SSHAT and FNYEAQ (reference sequence). This CDR3 is built from 14 residues. DNA for the CDR3: TGTGCTAGCAGCTTAGGGTGGACCGACAATGAGCAGTTCTTC. It translates to CASSLGWTDNEQFF.

This clonotype occurred once. A read error may produce the germline difference seen at one junction end. The chain is built from TRBV2 and TRBJ2-2; D is perhaps TRBD2 (5 bases). This CDR3 is built from 15 residues. The germline CDR1 and CDR2 sequences are SNHLY and FYNNEI. The CDR3 protein is CASSDGAFSTGELVF. The DNA of the CDR3 is TGTGCCAGCAGTGACGGAGCTTTTAGCACCGGGGAGCTGGTTTTT.

The J gene is TRBJ2-3, the V gene TRBV5-1; TRBD2 aligns across 16 bases. Trimming removed 3 bases from V and 6 bases from J; junction bases left unmatched: 10. The CDR3 sequence is 18 residues long. Germline V lookup: CDR1 SGHRS, CDR2 YFSETQ. CDR3 region: CASSSPPGLAGGRDTQYF. The CDR3 nucleotides read TGCGCCAGCAGCTCCCCTCCGGGACTAGCGGGGGGGCGGGATACGCAGTATTTT.

V usage is TRBV30 and J usage is TRBJ1-2; TRBD1 might be the D (5 bases). CDR1 and CDR2 (germline): GTSNPN, SVGIG (reference sequence). Deletions cut 1 base from V and 3 bases from J, with 9 bases between. There are 13 residues in the CDR3. DNA of the CDR3: TGTGCCTGGAGTGAAGGGGACTACTATGGCTACACCTTC. Its translation is CAWSEGDYYGYTF.

To note about this clonotype: An end of the junction differs from the germline gene, which may be a read error. The chain couples TRBV20-1 to TRBJ1-2; 12 bases align to TRBD1. Per the germline V gene, CDR1 is DFQATT and CDR2 is SNEGSKA (reference sequence). CDR3 length: 12 residues. In nucleotides, the CDR3 is TGCAGTGCTGGGACAGGGGGCTATGGCTCCACCTTC. Translation gives CSAGTGGYGSTF.

This rearrangement joins TRBV19 to TRBJ2-7; D gene ambiguous. V gave up 4 bases and J gave up 4 bases, with 11 bases separating them. This CDR3 comprises 13 residues. The germline gives CDR1 LNHDA, CDR2 SQIVND (reference sequence). This chain's CDR3 is CASSTTTAYEQYF. DNA for the CDR3: TGTGCCAGTAGTACCACCACAGCGTACGAGCAGTACTTC.